Listed below are T cell receptor beta chains from one sample, sequenced in a study of ipilimumab plus nivolumab after autologous stem cell transplantation. TCRdb's table, derived via immunoSEQ multiplex PCR, lists solely in-frame clones and lacks some. The repertoire holds some 87,000 clones, 83% seen once, with approximately 2.2% in the top ten. Material: PBMCs, obtained in a trial of ipilimumab plus nivolumab as post-transplant consolidation. These receptors were taken from a male donor with diffuse large B-cell lymphoma. Each CDR3 is given with its conserved first and last residue. The order of the fields is CDR3 protein, CDR3 DNA, J gene, D gene, V gene. The D gene is left open where the match is weak.

CDR3: CASSIALLSNQPQHF; DNA: TGTGCCAGTAGTATTGCCCTGTTGTCCAATCAGCCCCAGCATTTT; J: TRBJ1-5; D: .; V: TRBV19
CDR3: CASSTRQGAGGYTF; DNA: TGTGCCAGCAGCACCCGACAGGGGGCAGGTGGCTACACCTTC; J: TRBJ1-2; D: TRBD1; V: TRBV7-2
CDR3: CASSWDRTADQPQHF; DNA: TGTGCCAGCAGCTGGGATCGGACAGCGGATCAGCCCCAGCATTTT; J: TRBJ1-5; D: .; V: TRBV6-6
CDR3: CAISPGNTEAFF; DNA: TGTGCCATCAGTCCAGGGAACACTGAAGCTTTCTTT; J: TRBJ1-1; D: .; V: TRBV10-3
CDR3: CASSAGTSGGRYEQYF; DNA: TGTGCCAGCAGCGCGGGGACTAGCGGGGGCCGCTACGAGCAGTACTTC; J: TRBJ2-7; D: TRBD2; V: TRBV9
CDR3: CASSDRTPLAGSADTQYF; DNA: TGTGCCAGCAGTGACAGAACCCCTCTCGCAGGGAGCGCAGATACGCAGTATTTT; J: TRBJ2-3; D: .; V: TRBV2
CDR3: CASSPGREDTQYF; DNA: TGTGCCAGCAGCCCGGGGCGGGAAGATACGCAGTATTTT; J: TRBJ2-3; D: .; V: TRBV4-2
CDR3: CAGSQTEGTEAFF; DNA: TGTGCCGGTTCTCAGACTGAGGGGACTGAAGCTTTCTTT; J: TRBJ1-1; D: .; V: TRBV2
CDR3: CASSERRQGVKNIQYF; DNA: TGTGCCAGCAGCGAAAGACGGCAGGGAGTCAAAAACATTCAGTACTTC; J: TRBJ2-4; D: .; V: TRBV4-2
CDR3: CASSLARAGGFETQYF; DNA: TGTGCCAGCAGCTTAGCGCGAGCGGGGGGCTTCGAGACCCAGTACTTC; J: TRBJ2-5; D: TRBD2; V: TRBV7-2
CDR3: CASSSRRTGGDYGYTF; DNA: TGTGCCAGCAGCTCCCGACGGACAGGGGGCGACTATGGCTACACCTTC; J: TRBJ1-2; D: TRBD1; V: TRBV7-9
CDR3: CASSQPGGSSGNTIYF; DNA: TGTGCCAGCAGCCAACCAGGGGGCAGTTCTGGAAACACCATATATTTT; J: TRBJ1-3; D: TRBD1; V: TRBV4-2
CDR3: CASSVALARYNEQFF; DNA: TGTGCCAGCAGCGTAGCACTAGCGAGATACAATGAGCAGTTCTTC; J: TRBJ2-1; D: TRBD2; V: TRBV9
CDR3: CASSASSSRYNEQFF; DNA: TGTGCCAGCAGCGCTAGCTCCTCTAGATACAATGAGCAGTTCTTC; J: TRBJ2-1; D: .; V: TRBV7-3
CDR3: CASTSLPGPIYEQYF; DNA: TGTGCCAGCACATCCCTACCGGGACCGATATACGAGCAGTACTTC; J: TRBJ2-7; D: .; V: TRBV6-1
CDR3: CATSRDRQETQYF; DNA: TGTGCCACCAGCAGAGACCGCCAAGAGACCCAGTACTTC; J: TRBJ2-5; D: .; V: TRBV15
CDR3: CASSPVSGTGIKNEQFF; DNA: TGTGCCAGCTCACCAGTTAGCGGGACAGGGATAAAGAATGAGCAGTTCTTC; J: TRBJ2-1; D: .; V: TRBV18
CDR3: CASSGWTSGGITPRGEQFF; DNA: TGTGCCAGCAGTGGGTGGACTAGCGGGGGTATTACCCCCAGGGGAGAGCAGTTCTTC; J: TRBJ2-1; D: TRBD2; V: TRBV2
CDR3: CASSTSSDTQYF; DNA: TGTGCCAGCAGCACGTCCTCGGATACGCAGTATTTT; J: TRBJ2-3; D: .; V: TRBV5-6
CDR3: CANLAGGIQETQYF; DNA: TGTGCCAACCTAGCGGGGGGGATTCAAGAGACCCAGTACTTC; J: TRBJ2-5; D: TRBD2; V: TRBV7-3